This T cell receptor (beta chain) derives from a study of CD8+ T cells in alopecia areata. Looking at the study overall: A 6-month period off drug followed tofacitinib, which lasted 6 to 18 months. Scoring treated patients' severity relied on the percentage of scalp area affected.

This clone was seen a handful of times. What it recognizes is unknown. General observations from the study: Amid tofacitinib therapy, many expanded lesional clones stayed present in scalp and blood. Lesional scalp exceeded normal scalp in clonality, especially in alopecia totalis/universalis.

CDR1 is SEHNR, CDR2 FQNEAQ, per germline (reference sequence). This CDR3 spans 15 amino acids. Between the trimmed V and J ends, which lost 8 bases and 8 bases, there was a span of 21 bases. The treatment here: oral pan-JAK inhibitor, 5-10 mg twice daily. The authors extracted RNA and reverse transcribed it into cDNA as the sequencing template. Assay used: immunoSEQ multiplex PCR; TCRdb lists only in-frame clones, some missing. The sample carries over 150,000 clones, around 60% recorded once. This specimen was CD4+ T cells sorted from blood, taken at week 24, from a patient treated with tofacitinib. The receptor comes from a human donor with alopecia areata. The rearrangement links TRBV7-9 to TRBJ1-4, with D unclear. In DNA form, the CDR3 reads TGTGCCAGCGGGGAAGAGGACCTCGGGTACGAAAAACTGTTTTTT. Its translation is CASGEEDLGYEKLFF. Drawing the rest from reference TRBV7-9 and TRBJ1-4, the complete variable domain is DTGVSQNPRHKITKRGQNVTFRCDPISEHNRLYWYRQTLGQGPEFLTYFQNEAQLEKSRLLSDRFSAERPKGSFSTLEIQRTEQGDSAMYLCASGEEDLGYEKLFFGSGTQLSVL.